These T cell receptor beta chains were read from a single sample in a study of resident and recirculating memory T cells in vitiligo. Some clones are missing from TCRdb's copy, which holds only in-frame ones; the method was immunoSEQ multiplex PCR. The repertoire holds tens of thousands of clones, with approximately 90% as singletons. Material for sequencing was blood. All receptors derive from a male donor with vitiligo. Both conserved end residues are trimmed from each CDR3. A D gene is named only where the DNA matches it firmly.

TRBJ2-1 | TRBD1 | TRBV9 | ASSVGQGTELYEQF
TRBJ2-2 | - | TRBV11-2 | ASSLAQGYNTGELF
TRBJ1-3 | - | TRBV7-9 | ASLLSSGNTIY
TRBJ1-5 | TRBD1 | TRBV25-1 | ASSEATGGSNQPQH
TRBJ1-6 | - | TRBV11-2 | ASISPGIGSYNSPLH
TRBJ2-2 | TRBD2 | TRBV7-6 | ASSETQRGGGTGELF
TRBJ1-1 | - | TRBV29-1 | SVVQGTEAF
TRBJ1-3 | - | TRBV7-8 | ASSLAPSFVQAGNTIY
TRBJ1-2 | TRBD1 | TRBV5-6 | ASSFGRQGRALRYGYT
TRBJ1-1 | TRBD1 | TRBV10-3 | AAKGQGNPLNTEAF
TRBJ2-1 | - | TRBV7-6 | ASSQLYGRELYNEQF
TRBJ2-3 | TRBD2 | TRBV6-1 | ASSETSGGAPDTQY
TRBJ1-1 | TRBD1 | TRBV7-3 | ASSSDRGAEAF
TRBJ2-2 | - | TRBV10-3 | AISDWGGQTTGELF
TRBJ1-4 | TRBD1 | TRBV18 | ASSPTGRSNEKLF
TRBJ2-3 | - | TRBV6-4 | ASTEGRGSTDTQY
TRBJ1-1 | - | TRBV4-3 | ASSQSLQKVNTEAF
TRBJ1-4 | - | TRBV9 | ASSEQGPDEKLF
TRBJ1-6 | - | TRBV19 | ASTSGDSLSYNSPLH
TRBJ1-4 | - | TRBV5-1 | ASKVAFSEKLF
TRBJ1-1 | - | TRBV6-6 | ASSRGFKDTEAF
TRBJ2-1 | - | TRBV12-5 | ASGLTDQYNEQF
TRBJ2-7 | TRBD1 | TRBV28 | ASSRGQGEAYEQY
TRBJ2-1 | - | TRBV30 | AFLPGLSSYNEQF
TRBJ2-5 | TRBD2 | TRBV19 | ASSIDSGGETQY
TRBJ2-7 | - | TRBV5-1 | ASSLGPSGSLLSYEQY
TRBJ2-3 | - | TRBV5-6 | ACRREGADTQY
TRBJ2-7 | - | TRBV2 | ASRTGSYSYEQY
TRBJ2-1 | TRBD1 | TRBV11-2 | ASSLGTGGNEQF
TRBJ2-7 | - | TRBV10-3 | AISESLQGASEQY
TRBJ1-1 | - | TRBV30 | AWIPAGGKNTEAF
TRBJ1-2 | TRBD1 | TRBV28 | ASASTGKGYT
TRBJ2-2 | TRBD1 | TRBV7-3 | ASSRGTGGYTGELF
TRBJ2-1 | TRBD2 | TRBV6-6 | ASITSGGGNEQF
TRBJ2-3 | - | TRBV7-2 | ASSLGQESTDTQY
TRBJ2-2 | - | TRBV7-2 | ASTPGVANTGELF
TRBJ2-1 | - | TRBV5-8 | ASSLASSYNEQF
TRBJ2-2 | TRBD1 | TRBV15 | ATRTGVGGELF
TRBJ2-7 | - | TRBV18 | ASSPKGFAYEQY
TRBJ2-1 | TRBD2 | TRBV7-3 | ASSSSGGSYNEQF
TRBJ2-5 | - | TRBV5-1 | ASSLTTETQY
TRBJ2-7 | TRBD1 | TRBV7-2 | ASRFIPGQGYEQY
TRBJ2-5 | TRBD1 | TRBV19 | ASSVSGTGAGETQY
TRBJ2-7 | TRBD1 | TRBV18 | ASSLRDSTTYEQY
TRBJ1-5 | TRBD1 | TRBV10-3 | AISEVKRDSQQPQH
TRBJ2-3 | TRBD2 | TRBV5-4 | ATRTSGVFDTQY